The clone carrying this TCR beta chain was observed a few times. A single record per CDR3 protein comes from TCRdb applying MiXCR to the RT-PCR reads. Here the sample spans approximately 700,000 distinct CDR3 sequences, about 15% being singletons. The data stem from a study of response to subunit inactivated influenza vaccine. Germline assignment: CDR1 SGHDN and CDR2 FVKESK. Trimming stripped 4 bases from V and 10 bases from J, with 11 bases between. There are 13 residues in the CDR3. The clonotype was recovered from a man aged 50-60 years who received an inactivated influenza vaccine. The input for sequencing was PBMCs from blood, taken 11 to 12 days after vaccination. V usage is TRBV14 and J usage is TRBJ1-6, with D unresolved. The CDR3 region has the DNA TGTGCCAGCAGCCCTATTGGAGGATCACCCCTCCACTTT. Translated, it gives CASSPIGGSPLHF.